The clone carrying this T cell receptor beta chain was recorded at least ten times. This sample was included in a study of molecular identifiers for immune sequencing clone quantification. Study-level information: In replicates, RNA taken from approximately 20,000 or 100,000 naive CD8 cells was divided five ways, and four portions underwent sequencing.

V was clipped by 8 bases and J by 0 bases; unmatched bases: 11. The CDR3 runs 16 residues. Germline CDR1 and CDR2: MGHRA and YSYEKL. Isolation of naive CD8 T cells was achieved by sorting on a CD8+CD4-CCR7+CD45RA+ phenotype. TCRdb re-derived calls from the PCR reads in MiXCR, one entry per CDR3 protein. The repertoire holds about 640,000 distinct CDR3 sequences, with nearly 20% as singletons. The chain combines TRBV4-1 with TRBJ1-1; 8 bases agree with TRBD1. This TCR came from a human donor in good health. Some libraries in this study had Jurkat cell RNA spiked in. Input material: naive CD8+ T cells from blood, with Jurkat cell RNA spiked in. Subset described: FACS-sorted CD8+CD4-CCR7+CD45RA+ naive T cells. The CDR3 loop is CASGQGTRMMNTEAFF. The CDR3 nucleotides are TGCGCCAGCGGACAGGGAACCCGTATGATGAACACTGAAGCTTTCTTT.